This T cell receptor (beta chain) was recorded in a study of T cells in Graves' hyperthyroidism and ophthalmopathy. Graves' hyperthyroidism was deemed stable absent ophthalmopathy progression within 18 months. PBMCs came from over 8.5 ml fresh peripheral blood. This CDR3 region has 16 residues. J lost 8 bases, V lost 4 bases, and 13 bases had no gene match. Per the germline V gene, CDR1 is SGHRS and CDR2 is YFSETQ. Researchers took RNA transcripts and amplified the TCR beta CDR3 regions from them. The TCR CDR3 first-round RT-PCR relied on the HTBI primer set. TCRdb reanalysed the multiplex PCR reads using MiXCR and keeps one entry per CDR3 protein. The repertoire consists of some 740,000 distinct CDR3 sequences, with 13% to 15% occurring once and the leading ten covering more than 8.5%.

The material sequenced was blood. The chain recombines TRBV5-1 with TRBJ2-1; 9 positions match TRBD2. The TCR originated in a woman under 30 with Graves' hyperthyroidism. Written as DNA, the CDR3 is TGCGCCAGCAGCCTGCTAGCGGGAAGGGGCGGGGATGAGCAGTTCTTC. It yields the protein CASSLLAGRGGDEQFF.